The T cell receptor beta chain under discussion was sequenced for a study of blood T cell repertoires in COVID-19. Turning to the study itself: Italy, Spain and the United States were the sources of the convalescent and acute COVID-19 samples.

The germline gives CDR1 SGHRS, CDR2 YFSETQ. Trimming removed 4 bases from V and 0 bases from J, with 8 bases in between. CDR3 size: 13 residues. Method: immunoSEQ multiplex PCR; TCRdb's copy keeps in-frame clones and lacks some. The sample records about 150,000 clones, roughly 90% being singletons. The sequenced sample consisted of peripheral blood. This receptor was identified in a woman aged 55-69 years with active or convalescent COVID-19. The V and J genes are TRBV5-1 and TRBJ2-7; TRBD2 might be the D (6 bases). CDR3 coding DNA: TGCGCCAGCAGCCCAGCGGGCTCCTACGAGCAGTACTTC. This codes for CASSPAGSYEQYF. The full variable domain, completed using reference TRBV5-1 and TRBJ2-7, is KAGVTQTPRYLIKTRGQQVTLSCSPISGHRSVSWYQQTPGQGLQFLFEYFSETQRNKGNFPGRFSGRQFSNSRSEMNVSTLELGDSALYLCASSPAGSYEQYFGPGTRLTVT.